The rows below give T cell receptor beta chains drawn from one sample of a study of blood T cell repertoires in COVID-19. Measured with immunoSEQ multiplex PCR; TCRdb has only the in-frame clones, and not every one. The table lists 100,000 to 150,000 clones, about 85% of them singletons. The sequencing input was peripheral blood. The receptors stem from a woman of 80 years or more with COVID-19, enrolled during active disease. CDR3s include the opening cysteine and the closing phenylalanine or tryptophan. The order of the fields is J gene, clone size, V gene, D gene, CDR3 DNA, CDR3 protein. A D gene is named only where the DNA matches it firmly. A row's size may be missing; if present it is once, few, many or a size class.

TRBJ2-4,once,TRBV7-9,TRBD1,TGTGCCAGCAGCTCGACAGGGACCAAAAACATTCAGTACTTC,CASSSTGTKNIQYF
TRBJ1-1,many,TRBV6-1,TRBD1,TGTGCCAGCAGTGAGGACAGGGGTGACACTGAAGCTTTCTTT,CASSEDRGDTEAFF
TRBJ2-7,-,TRBV27,TRBD1,TGTGCCAGCAGTTTAGGGACAGGATCTTCCTACGAGCAGTACTTC,CASSLGTGSSYEQYF
TRBJ2-5,-,TRBV6-2/TRBV6-3,TRBD1,TGTGCCAGCATCCCGGGACAGGGGGGAGAGACCCAGTACTTC,CASIPGQGGETQYF
TRBJ1-4,-,TRBV24-1,-,TGTGCCACCAGTGATAGCCGGGACTCCAATGAAAAACTGTTTTTT,CATSDSRDSNEKLFF
TRBJ1-1,once,TRBV7-9,-,TGTGCCAACCAGGTGGCGCAGAACACTGAAGCTTTCTTT,CANQVAQNTEAFF
TRBJ1-2,-,TRBV5-1,TRBD1,TGCGCCAGCAGCCTATACCCTCCGGGACAGGGGGCCTATGGCTACACCTTC,CASSLYPPGQGAYGYTF
TRBJ1-2,-,TRBV9,-,TGTGCCAGCAGCGCCAGGGATGTGGCTGGCTACACCTTC,CASSARDVAGYTF
TRBJ2-2,-,TRBV9,TRBD1,TGTGCCAGCAGCGCGGGACAGGGGGTCGCCGGGGAGCTGTTTTTT,CASSAGQGVAGELFF
TRBJ1-3,once,TRBV5-6,-,TGTGCCAGCAGCTTGGCGGGATCCGGATACACCATATATTTT,CASSLAGSGYTIYF